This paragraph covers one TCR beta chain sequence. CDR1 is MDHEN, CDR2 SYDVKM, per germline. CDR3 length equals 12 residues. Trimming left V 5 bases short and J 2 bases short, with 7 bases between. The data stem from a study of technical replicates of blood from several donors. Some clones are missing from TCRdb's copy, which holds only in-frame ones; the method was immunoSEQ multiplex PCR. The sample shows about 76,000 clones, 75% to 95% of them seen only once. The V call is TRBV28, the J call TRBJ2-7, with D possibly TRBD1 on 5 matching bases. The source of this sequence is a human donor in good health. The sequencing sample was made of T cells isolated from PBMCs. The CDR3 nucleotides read TGTGCCAGCAGTGTGACAGCCTACGAGCAGTACTTC. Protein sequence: CASSVTAYEQYF.